This T cell receptor (beta chain) stems from a study of T-cell memory formation after mild COVID-19. Points from the study as a whole: Memory cells collected pre-infection included some clones that later responded, suggesting cross-reactive memory joined.

A single record per CDR3 protein comes from TCRdb applying MiXCR to the 5' RACE reads. The sample lists about 450,000 distinct CDR3 sequences; more than 20% were seen once. This CDR3 has 13 residues. The germline V and J ends were trimmed by 4 bases and 3 bases, with 10 bases remaining between them. This clonotype was seen a handful of times. The antigen is unknown. Material: PBMCs or a T cell subset sorted from them (not recorded which). The chain has TRBV12-3 or TRBV12-4 and TRBJ2-7; D possibly corresponds to TRBD1 (5 bases). This clonotype was sampled from an adult woman who had mild COVID-19 (a few samples of this study predate the infection). Cell type and time point are not known. The CDR3 DNA follows: TGTGCCAGCAGTTCTAAAGACAGCTACGAGCAGTACTTC. Translated: CASSSKDSYEQYF.